These T cell receptor beta chains were read from a single sample in a study of blood T cell repertoires in COVID-19. Repertoires were generated with immunoSEQ multiplex PCR, while TCRdb's copy carries only in-frame clones and drops some. The sample has around 260,000 clones; over 75% are singletons. Sequencing was done on a sample of peripheral blood. These receptors originate from a human donor in a cohort sampled during active COVID-19. CDR3s include the opening cysteine and the closing phenylalanine or tryptophan. Fields, in order: J gene, D gene, CDR3 length, V gene, clone size, CDR3 protein. The D gene is left open where the match is weak. Size values are once, few and many counts, or a class for expanded clones, and some rows have none.

TRBJ2-3 TRBD2 16 TRBV5-4 . CASSTTSGRAADTQYF
TRBJ2-7 . 12 TRBV10-3 . CAIRLPGDEQYF
TRBJ2-7 TRBD2 14 TRBV7-2 . CASSPGLAGYEQYF
TRBJ1-5 . 15 TRBV7-9 . CASSWGEALNQPQHF
TRBJ2-7 TRBD1 13 TRBV19 . CASSTGAAYEQYF
TRBJ2-5 . 15 TRBV11-2 . CASSLPLEVEETQYF
TRBJ2-7 TRBD2 14 TRBV6-6 many CASRLAGERSEQYF
TRBJ1-4 . 15 TRBV5-4 . CASSLMVGANEKLFF
TRBJ2-5 . 15 TRBV15 . CATSRDLTPQETQYF
TRBJ2-4 . 15 TRBV6-2/TRBV6-3 . CASSKDGGSKNIQYF
TRBJ2-4 . 14 TRBV19 . CASSAGPNSDIQYF
TRBJ2-3 . 14 TRBV24-1 . CATSDAVGGDTQYF
TRBJ1-1 . 13 TRBV21-1 . CASSNRGNTEAFF
TRBJ2-7 TRBD1 16 TRBV2 . CASSEARGFLRYEQYF
TRBJ2-3 TRBD1 18 TRBV27 . CASRPTGTGVRGTDTQYF
TRBJ1-1 . 15 TRBV27 once CASSLSPPTGSVAFF
TRBJ2-2 TRBD1 13 TRBV29-1 . CSVEGQGAEGLFF
TRBJ2-1 . 13 TRBV7-8 . CASSLREYNEQFF
TRBJ2-1 . 12 TRBV3-1/TRBV3-2 . CASSQDPAGQFF
TRBJ2-3 . 18 TRBV12-5 once CASGPGAKTGTAADTQYF
TRBJ2-1 TRBD2 15 TRBV2 . CASSEASGKGNEQFF
TRBJ2-1 . 15 TRBV4-3 . CASSPYPGGYNEQFF
TRBJ2-2 . 15 TRBV28 . CASSWSAVNTGELFF
TRBJ1-1 . 15 TRBV15 . CATSIPRGGGTEAFF
TRBJ2-7 TRBD2 15 TRBV6-5 . CASSYDQGLAREQYF
TRBJ2-3 . 13 TRBV5-1 once CASSSVNTDTQYF
TRBJ2-2 TRBD1 14 TRBV7-3 . CASSPSTGKGELFF